These 9 T cell receptor beta chains originate from one sample sequenced in a study of blood T cell repertoires in COVID-19. The assay was immunoSEQ multiplex PCR, and TCRdb's table has in-frame clones only and misses some. The sample consists of under 450,000 clones, around 87% of them appearing once. Sequenced input: PBMCs or T cells enriched from blood (not recorded which). All receptors derive from a man under 40 who had recovered from COVID-19.

CDR3 bases: TGCGCCAGCAGCCCTACAGGGACAGGGGGATCGCGCGATACGCAGTATTTT. Its protein is CASSPTGTGGSRDTQYF. This chain links TRBV4-1 with TRBJ2-3, with 11 bases lining up with TRBD1. CDR1 is MGHRA, CDR2 YSYEKL, per germline. There are 17 residues in the CDR3. The trim removed 4 bases at V and 6 bases at J, leaving 12 bases unmatched.

This clone was observed a single time. The chain carries TRBV2 and TRBJ1-2; 11 bases are a match to TRBD1. The germline V gene encodes CDR1 SNHLY and CDR2 FYNNEI. The CDR3 is 15 residues long. V shed 7 bases, J shed 5 bases, and the junction held 9 bases outside the gene matches. The CDR3 region is CASIPGQGASYGYTF. The CDR3 nucleotides read TGTGCCAGCATCCCAGGACAGGGGGCTTCATATGGCTACACCTTC.

V and J are TRBV15 and TRBJ1-4, with 7 bases identical to TRBD1. J gave up 7 bases and V 1 base, and 6 bases lay outside the gene matches. This CDR3 spans 15 amino acids. Germline V lookup: CDR1 LNHNV, CDR2 YYDKDF (reference sequence). As DNA, the CDR3 is TGTGCCACCAGCAGAGTCAGGACAGGATCTGAAAAACTGTTTTTT. It encodes CATSRVRTGSEKLFF.

This chain uses TRBV9 with TRBJ1-3; the D is unclear. The CDR3 totals 17 residues. Looked up from germline, CDR1 is SGDLS and CDR2 is YYNGEE. V was shortened by 1 base and J by 3 bases, with 17 bases between the two germline ends. In DNA form, the CDR3 reads TGTGCCAGCAGCGTAAGCCCCCAGGATGTAGGTGGAAACACCATATATTTT. The encoded protein is CASSVSPQDVGGNTIYF.

The rearrangement uses TRBV27 and TRBJ1-2; 10 bases agree with TRBD1. CDR1 and CDR2 from the germline V gene are MNHEY and SMNVEV (reference sequence). V was pared by 6 bases and J by 3 bases, with 7 bases of the junction left unmatched. The CDR3 loop spans 15 amino acids. CDR3 protein: CASRPTGGIDYGYTF. The CDR3 coding sequence is TGTGCCAGCAGACCGACAGGGGGCATAGACTATGGCTACACCTTC.

In regard to this clone: Other nucleotide sequences in the sample specify the same CDR3. The J gene is TRBJ2-7, the V gene TRBV4-1; 9 bases match TRBD1. CDR1 is MGHRA and CDR2 is YSYEKL in the germline V gene. This CDR3 has 14 amino acids. V shed 4 bases, J shed 1 base, and the junction held 2 bases outside the gene matches. The chain's CDR3 is CASSPGTGSYEQYF. The CDR3 nucleotides are TGCGCCAGCAGCCCAGGGACAGGGTCCTACGAGCAGTACTTC.

The CDR3 protein is CASRPGGQNTEAFF. The CDR3 DNA sequence: TGTGCCAGTAGACCAGGGGGCCAGAACACTGAAGCTTTCTTT. The chain is built from TRBV19 and TRBJ1-1, with TRBD1 matching 8 bases. Germline CDR1 and CDR2: LNHDA and SQIVND (reference sequence). The CDR3 length is 14 residues. V shed 6 bases, J shed 1 base, and the junction held 4 bases outside the gene matches.

The chain carries TRBV21-1 and TRBJ2-7; the table names TRBD1, a call not compared with the DNA. TRBV21-1 is reported as a pseudogene. The CDR3 is made up of 15 amino acids. In DNA, the CDR3 is TGTGCCAGCAGCCCTCGACAGGGGGCCTTGGACGAGCAGTACTTC. Its protein product is CASSPRQGALDEQYF.

The genes are TRBV7-9 and TRBJ1-2, with TRBD1 identical over 7 bases. Looked up from germline, CDR1 is SEHNR and CDR2 is FQNEAQ (reference sequence). The V and J ends lost 1 base and 4 bases, in that order; junction bases with no gene match: 3. This CDR3 has 14 residues. As DNA, the CDR3 is TGTGCCAGCAGCTTAGGGGACAGTCCCTATGGCTACACCTTC. Its protein product is CASSLGDSPYGYTF.